The rows below give T cell receptor beta chains drawn from one sample of a study of T cells in Graves' hyperthyroidism and ophthalmopathy. In TCRdb, the multiplex PCR reads were re-called with MiXCR into one record per CDR3 protein. The table lists 400,000 to 600,000 distinct CDR3 sequences, roughly a sixth of them singletons. Sequencing input: blood. The receptors stem from a woman in her 30s with Graves' ophthalmopathy. Both conserved end residues are part of each CDR3. The order of the fields is J gene, V gene, CDR3 protein.

j_call: TRBJ2-5; v_call: TRBV28; cdr3_aa: CASRSRGAWETQYF
j_call: TRBJ2-6; v_call: TRBV3-1; cdr3_aa: CASSRRNGLSGANVLTF
j_call: TRBJ2-7; v_call: TRBV7-2; cdr3_aa: CASSLDADEQYF
j_call: TRBJ2-7; v_call: TRBV7-2; cdr3_aa: CASSPGLAVPYEQYF
j_call: TRBJ2-7; v_call: TRBV2; cdr3_aa: CASRRVGASYEQYF
j_call: TRBJ1-2; v_call: TRBV5-1; cdr3_aa: CASSSAPGQTTYGYTF
j_call: TRBJ2-7; v_call: TRBV2; cdr3_aa: CASSGSGAISLEQYF
j_call: TRBJ2-1; v_call: TRBV7-3; cdr3_aa: CASSPSGLGGYNEQFF
j_call: TRBJ2-7; v_call: TRBV7-2; cdr3_aa: CASSLGLSSYEQYF
j_call: TRBJ2-7; v_call: TRBV28; cdr3_aa: CASSLKGGKQYF
j_call: TRBJ1-1; v_call: TRBV7-2; cdr3_aa: CASSLGRNTEAFF
j_call: TRBJ2-7; v_call: TRBV3-1; cdr3_aa: CASSAWAEGVYEQYF
j_call: TRBJ2-6; v_call: TRBV18; cdr3_aa: CASSPGLAGSGANVLTF
j_call: TRBJ1-5; v_call: TRBV7-2; cdr3_aa: CASTPWGPNQPQHF
j_call: TRBJ2-5; v_call: TRBV4-3; cdr3_aa: CASSQDRGSRETQYF
j_call: TRBJ2-5; v_call: TRBV20-1; cdr3_aa: CSASFRGETQYF
j_call: TRBJ2-1; v_call: TRBV20-1; cdr3_aa: CSARARRASGAIEQLF
j_call: TRBJ2-7; v_call: TRBV27; cdr3_aa: CASTDRGRGEQYF
j_call: TRBJ2-3; v_call: TRBV5-1; cdr3_aa: CASSATSGRDTQYF
j_call: TRBJ1-3; v_call: TRBV12-3/TRBV12-4; cdr3_aa: CASRRTGASSGNTIYF
j_call: TRBJ1-6; v_call: TRBV30; cdr3_aa: CAWNSGGSSPLHF